This section outlines one T cell receptor (beta chain) sequence together with its context. What it binds is unknown. This specimen comes from a study of CD8 T cells in Susac syndrome. CDR1 and CDR2 (germline): DFQATT, SNEGSKA (reference sequence). V was shortened by 6 bases and J by 8 bases, with 13 bases between the two germline ends. This CDR3 has 12 residues. With random hexamers, reverse transcription was performed on about 0.5 to 1 ug of RNA. TCRdb itself ran the immunoSEQ multiplex PCR reads through MiXCR, one entry per CDR3 protein. The data contain about 200,000 distinct CDR3 sequences, roughly 96% of them singletons. Regarding the study as a whole: The study recognized that the number of individuals in its TCR sequencing and HLA analysis was relatively small.

Sequenced: CD4+ T cells from PBMCs. This sequence was found in a human donor with multiple sclerosis. V usage is TRBV20-1 and J usage is TRBJ1-4, with D uncertain. In DNA, the CDR3 is TGCAGTGCCCCTGGACCCGGGGAAAAACTGTTTTTT. Translated: CSAPGPGEKLFF.